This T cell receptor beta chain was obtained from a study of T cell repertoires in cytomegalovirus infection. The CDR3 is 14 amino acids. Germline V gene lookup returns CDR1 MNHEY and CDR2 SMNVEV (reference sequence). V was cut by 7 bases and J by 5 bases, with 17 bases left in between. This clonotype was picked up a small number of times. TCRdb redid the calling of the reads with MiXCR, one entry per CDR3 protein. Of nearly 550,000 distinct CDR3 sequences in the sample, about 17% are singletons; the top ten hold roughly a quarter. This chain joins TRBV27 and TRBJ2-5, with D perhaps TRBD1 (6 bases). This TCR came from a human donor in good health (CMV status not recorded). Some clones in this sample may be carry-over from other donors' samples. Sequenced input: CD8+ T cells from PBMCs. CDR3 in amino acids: CASTLRAGVETQYF. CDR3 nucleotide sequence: TGTGCCAGCACTCTTAGGGCAGGGGTGGAGACCCAGTACTTC.